The rows below give T cell receptor beta chains drawn from one sample of a study of shared clonotypes between healthy human individuals. Sequencing used immunoSEQ multiplex PCR; TCRdb keeps in-frame clones, though not all of them. This sample has 400,000 to 500,000 clones, with over 60% found just once. The sample taken for sequencing was PBMCs. The receptors were sampled from a woman between 35 and 50 years old in good health. Some clones in this sample may be carry-over from other donors' samples. Each CDR3 is given without its conserved first and last residue.

J: TRBJ2-7; V: TRBV20-1; CDR3: SAAQGNEQY
J: TRBJ2-1; V: TRBV7-9; CDR3: ASSLAEENEQF
J: TRBJ2-3; V: TRBV7-8; CDR3: ASSPSGRVTDTQY
J: TRBJ2-2; V: TRBV11-3; CDR3: ASSHGLAAGGELF
J: TRBJ2-7; V: TRBV7-9; CDR3: ASSSNYEQY
J: TRBJ2-2; V: TRBV7-3; CDR3: ASSPLRGPGGELF
J: TRBJ2-7; V: TRBV20-1; CDR3: SANPYYEQY
J: TRBJ1-2; V: TRBV20-1; CDR3: SPPGYGYT
J: TRBJ1-6; V: TRBV5-4; CDR3: ASSPGQAGSPLH
J: TRBJ2-2; V: TRBV28; CDR3: ASSLQGFTGELF
J: TRBJ2-5; V: TRBV5-1; CDR3: ASSFLGRLEQETQY
J: TRBJ1-1; V: TRBV29-1; CDR3: SADPPTRGNTEAF
J: TRBJ1-5; V: TRBV30; CDR3: AWSTGTVSNQPQH
J: TRBJ2-7; V: TRBV6-1; CDR3: ASSEIRDEQY
J: TRBJ2-3; V: TRBV7-3; CDR3: ASSTGLAGGIDTQY
J: TRBJ2-7; V: TRBV6-5; CDR3: ASSTTGTGGFEQY
J: TRBJ1-5; V: TRBV28; CDR3: ASSPRGTGSNQPQH
J: TRBJ1-3; V: TRBV5-1; CDR3: ASSDYSGNTIY
J: TRBJ1-4; V: TRBV7-6; CDR3: ASSLGRSATNEKLF
J: TRBJ2-7; V: TRBV29-1; CDR3: SVEPSSYEQY
J: TRBJ2-1; V: TRBV5-1; CDR3: ASSLATSGSNEQF
J: TRBJ2-7; V: TRBV6-1; CDR3: ASSRGNYEQY
J: TRBJ1-3; V: TRBV7-9; CDR3: ASSLSPVPGNTIY
J: TRBJ2-3; V: TRBV10-3; CDR3: AISGLAGGDTDTQY
J: TRBJ2-3; V: TRBV10-1; CDR3: ASSEFPSRRDTQY
J: TRBJ2-5; V: TRBV7-2; CDR3: ASSLQRGGETQY
J: TRBJ2-3; V: TRBV6-1; CDR3: ASSGGTVTDTQY
J: TRBJ2-1; V: TRBV27; CDR3: ASRYGTSGSYEQF
J: TRBJ2-7; V: TRBV6-6; CDR3: ASSYRGDEQY
J: TRBJ1-1; V: TRBV11-2; CDR3: ASSFYRATEAF
J: TRBJ2-5; V: TRBV5-8; CDR3: ASSRAGTEETQY
J: TRBJ2-6; V: TRBV7-7; CDR3: ASSLGPDSGANVLT
J: TRBJ1-2; V: TRBV7-9; CDR3: ASSLGQGMGGYT
J: TRBJ2-1; V: TRBV5-1; CDR3: ASSPRLAGGRSSYNEQF
J: TRBJ1-1; V: TRBV7-9; CDR3: ASSSAAGPTEAF
J: TRBJ2-5; V: TRBV9; CDR3: ASNRGQGPQETQY
J: TRBJ2-3; V: TRBV21-1; CDR3: ASSKGKGDTQY
J: TRBJ2-7; V: TRBV4-1; CDR3: ASSEGQSYEQY
J: TRBJ1-5; V: TRBV15; CDR3: ATSSGTRGNQPQH
J: TRBJ1-4; V: TRBV25-1; CDR3: ASSQVTLHPEKLF
J: TRBJ2-3; V: TRBV11-2; CDR3: ASSQHGQGVVADTQY
J: TRBJ2-3; V: TRBV29-1; CDR3: SVVRTSGTDTQY
J: TRBJ2-3; V: TRBV5-6; CDR3: ASSLNDVSDTDTQY
J: TRBJ2-3; V: TRBV19; CDR3: ASSMAETGYTDTQY